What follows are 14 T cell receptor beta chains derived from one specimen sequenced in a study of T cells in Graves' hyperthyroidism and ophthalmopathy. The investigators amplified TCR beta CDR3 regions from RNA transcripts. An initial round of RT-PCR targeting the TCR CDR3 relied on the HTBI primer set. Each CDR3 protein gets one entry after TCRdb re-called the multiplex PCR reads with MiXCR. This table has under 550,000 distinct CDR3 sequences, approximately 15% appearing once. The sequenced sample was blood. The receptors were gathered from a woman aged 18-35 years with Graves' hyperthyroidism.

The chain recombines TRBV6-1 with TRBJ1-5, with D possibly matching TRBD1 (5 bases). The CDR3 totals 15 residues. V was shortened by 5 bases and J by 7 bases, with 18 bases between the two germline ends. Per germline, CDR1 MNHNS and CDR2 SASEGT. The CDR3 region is CASSQSRGDRQPQHF. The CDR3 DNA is TGTGCCAGCAGTCAATCACGGGGGGACCGGCAGCCCCAGCATTTT.

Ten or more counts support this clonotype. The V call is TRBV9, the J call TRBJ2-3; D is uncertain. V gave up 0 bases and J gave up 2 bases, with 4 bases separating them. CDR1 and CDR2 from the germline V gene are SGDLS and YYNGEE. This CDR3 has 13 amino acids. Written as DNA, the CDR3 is TGTGCCAGCAGCGTAGTCGCCACAGATACGCAGTATTTT. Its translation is CASSVVATDTQYF.

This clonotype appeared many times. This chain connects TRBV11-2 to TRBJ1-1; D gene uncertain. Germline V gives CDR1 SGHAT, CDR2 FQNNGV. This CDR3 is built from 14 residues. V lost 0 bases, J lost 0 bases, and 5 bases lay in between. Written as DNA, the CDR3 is TGTGCCAGCAGCTTAGAACCTATGAACACTGAAGCTTTCTTT. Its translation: CASSLEPMNTEAFF.

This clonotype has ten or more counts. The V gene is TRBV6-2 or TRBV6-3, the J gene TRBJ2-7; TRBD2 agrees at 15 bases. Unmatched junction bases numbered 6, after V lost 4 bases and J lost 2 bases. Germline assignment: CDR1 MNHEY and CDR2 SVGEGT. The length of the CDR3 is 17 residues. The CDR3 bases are TGTGCCAGCAGTTTCGGGACTAGCGGGAGGTTCACCTACGAGCAGTACTTC. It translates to CASSFGTSGRFTYEQYF.

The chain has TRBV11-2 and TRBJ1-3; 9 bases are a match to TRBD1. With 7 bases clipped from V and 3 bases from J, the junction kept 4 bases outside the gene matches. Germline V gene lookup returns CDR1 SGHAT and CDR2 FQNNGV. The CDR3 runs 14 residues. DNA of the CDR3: TGTGCCAGCACCTGGGACAGGGTTGGAAACACCATATATTTT. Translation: CASTWDRVGNTIYF. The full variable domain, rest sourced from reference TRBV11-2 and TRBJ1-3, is EAGVAQSPRYKIIEKRQSVAFWCNPISGHATLYWYQQILGQGPKLLIQFQNNGVVDDSQLPKDRFSAERLKGVDSTLKIQPAKLEDSAVYLCASTWDRVGNTIYFGEGSWLTVV.

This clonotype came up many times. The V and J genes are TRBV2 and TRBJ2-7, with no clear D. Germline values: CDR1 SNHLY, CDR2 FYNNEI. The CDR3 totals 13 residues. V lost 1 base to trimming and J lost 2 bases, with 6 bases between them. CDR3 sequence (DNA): TGTGCCAGCAGTGAAGGGAGACCCTACGAGCAGTACTTC. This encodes CASSEGRPYEQYF.

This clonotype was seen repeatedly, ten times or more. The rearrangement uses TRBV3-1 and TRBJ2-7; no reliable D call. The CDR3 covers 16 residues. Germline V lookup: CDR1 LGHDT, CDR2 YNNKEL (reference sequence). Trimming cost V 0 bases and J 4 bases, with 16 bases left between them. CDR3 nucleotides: TGTGCCAGCAGCCAAGATTTTATCGGCCAGCGATACGAGCAGTACTTC. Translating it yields CASSQDFIGQRYEQYF.

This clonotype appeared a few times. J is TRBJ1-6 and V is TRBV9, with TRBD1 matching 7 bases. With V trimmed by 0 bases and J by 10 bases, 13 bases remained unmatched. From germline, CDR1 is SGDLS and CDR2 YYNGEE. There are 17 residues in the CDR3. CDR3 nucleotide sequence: TGTGCCAGCAGCGTAGATTCCCCCGGACAGGTCGCCTCACCCCTCCACTTT. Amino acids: CASSVDSPGQVASPLHF.

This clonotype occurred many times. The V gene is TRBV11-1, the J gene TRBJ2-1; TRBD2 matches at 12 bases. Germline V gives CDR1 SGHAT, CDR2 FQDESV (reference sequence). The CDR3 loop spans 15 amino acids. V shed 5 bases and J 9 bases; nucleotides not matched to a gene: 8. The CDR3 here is CASSPRLAGAVEQFF. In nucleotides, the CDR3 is TGTGCCAGCAGCCCAAGACTAGCGGGAGCGGTTGAGCAGTTCTTC.

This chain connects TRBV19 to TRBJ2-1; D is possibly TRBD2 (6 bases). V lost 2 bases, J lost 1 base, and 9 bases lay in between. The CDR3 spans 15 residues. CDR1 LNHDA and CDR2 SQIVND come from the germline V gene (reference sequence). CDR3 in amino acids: CASSIPLASYNEQFF. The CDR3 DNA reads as TGTGCCAGTAGTATACCACTAGCATCCTACAATGAGCAGTTCTTC.

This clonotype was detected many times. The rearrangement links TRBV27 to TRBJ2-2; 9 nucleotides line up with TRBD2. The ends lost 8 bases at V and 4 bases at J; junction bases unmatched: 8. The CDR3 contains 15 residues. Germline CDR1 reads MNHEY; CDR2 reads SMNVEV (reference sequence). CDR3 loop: CASRGREGRTGELFF. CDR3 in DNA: TGTGCCAGCCGAGGGCGGGAGGGCCGCACCGGGGAGCTGTTTTTT.

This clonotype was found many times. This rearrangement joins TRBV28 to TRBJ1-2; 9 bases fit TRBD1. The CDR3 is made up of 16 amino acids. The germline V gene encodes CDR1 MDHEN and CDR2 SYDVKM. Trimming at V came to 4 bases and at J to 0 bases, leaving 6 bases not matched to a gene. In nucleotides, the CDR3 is TGTGCCAGCAGTTCTACACAGGGGGCCTCTAACTATGGCTACACCTTC. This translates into CASSSTQGASNYGYTF.

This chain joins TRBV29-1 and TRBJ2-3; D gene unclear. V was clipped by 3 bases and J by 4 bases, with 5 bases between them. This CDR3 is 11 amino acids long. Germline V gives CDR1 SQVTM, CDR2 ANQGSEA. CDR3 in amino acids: CSVDVADTQYF. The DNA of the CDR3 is TGCAGCGTTGATGTGGCAGATACGCAGTATTTT.

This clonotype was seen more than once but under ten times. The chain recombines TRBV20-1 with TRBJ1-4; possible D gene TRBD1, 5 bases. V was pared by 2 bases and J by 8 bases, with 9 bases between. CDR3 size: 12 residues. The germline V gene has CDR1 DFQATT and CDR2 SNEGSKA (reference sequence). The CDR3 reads CSARQQGEKLFF. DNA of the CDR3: TGCAGTGCTAGACAGCAGGGAGAAAAACTGTTTTTT.